These 26 T cell receptor beta chains share one sample of origin, sequenced in a study of blood T cell repertoires in COVID-19. Some clones are missing from TCRdb's copy, which holds only in-frame ones; the method was immunoSEQ multiplex PCR. Among 200,000 or so clones listed, approximately 83% were seen once. Sequencing was done on a sample of PBMCs or T cells enriched from blood (not recorded which). The receptors derive from a woman in her 50s who had been exposed to COVID-19.

This clone was seen more than once but under ten times. This chain links TRBV19 with TRBJ2-4; 7 nucleotides line up with TRBD2. CDR3 size: 14 residues. CDR1 is LNHDA and CDR2 is SQIVND in the germline V gene (reference sequence). J was trimmed by 7 bases and V by 6 bases; bases with no gene match: 9. The CDR3 region is CASSNAVGGNIQYF. CDR3 DNA: TGTGCCAGTAGCAACGCCGTGGGGGGGAACATTCAGTACTTC.

V is TRBV15 and J is TRBJ1-1; no reliable D call. CDR1 and CDR2 (germline): LNHNV, YYDKDF (reference sequence). This CDR3 is 12 amino acids long. With 5 bases removed from V and 3 bases from J, the gap between germline ends came to 7 bases. DNA of the CDR3: TGTGCCACCAGCGCCGGGTACACTGAAGCTTTCTTT. It specifies CATSAGYTEAFF.

The V gene is TRBV11-2, the J gene TRBJ2-3, with D perhaps TRBD1 (5 bases). The CDR3 totals 15 residues. Germline-derived CDR1 and CDR2 are SGHAT and FQNNGV. The V and J ends lost 5 bases and 2 bases respectively, with 14 bases between them. The CDR3 region is CASSPTVRDTDTQYF. The CDR3 coding sequence is TGTGCCAGCAGCCCAACGGTCAGGGACACAGATACGCAGTATTTT.

This clone appeared once. This rearrangement joins TRBV6-1 to TRBJ2-3, with D tentatively TRBD2 (5 bases). Germline V gene data show CDR1 as MNHNS and CDR2 as SASEGT. The CDR3 is 15 residues long. V was trimmed by 1 base and J by 2 bases, leaving 10 bases between them. This CDR3 reads CASSEGLRPTDTQYF. The CDR3 DNA is TGTGCCAGCAGTGAAGGACTAAGGCCCACAGATACGCAGTATTTT.

This rearrangement joins TRBV10-2 to TRBJ1-6, with 8 nucleotides matching TRBD1. The V gene's germline CDR1 is WSHSY and CDR2 SAAADI. Trimming cost V 8 bases and J 10 bases; bases outside gene matches: 10. The CDR3 is 14 residues long. The CDR3: CASEENRGRSPLHF. The DNA for the CDR3 is TGCGCCAGCGAGGAGAACAGGGGGAGGTCACCCCTCCACTTT.

The V and J genes are TRBV5-4 and TRBJ1-2, with D uncertain. CDR3 length: 13 amino acids. V gave up 2 bases and J gave up 2 bases, with 7 bases separating them. Germline-derived CDR1 and CDR2 are SGHNT and YYREEE (reference sequence). The CDR3 DNA sequence: TGTGCCAGCAGCTTAGGAGACAACTATGGCTACACCTTC. It is translated as CASSLGDNYGYTF.

This rearrangement joins TRBV7-2 to TRBJ2-3; TRBD2 is a possible D gene (6 bases). Trimming removed 0 bases at V and 3 bases at J, with 19 bases between. Germline V gene sequence: CDR1 SGHTA, CDR2 FQGNSA. This CDR3 has 18 amino acids. CDR3: CASSLARGGRGPTDTQYF. Here the CDR3 DNA reads TGTGCCAGCAGCTTAGCGCGGGGTGGGCGGGGCCCGACAGATACGCAGTATTTT.

The chain joins TRBV6-5 to TRBJ2-2; D uncertain. CDR1 is MNHEY and CDR2 is SVGAGI in the germline V gene. V was clipped by 6 bases and J by 3 bases, with 14 bases between them. The CDR3 is made up of 15 amino acids. CDR3 residues: CASSTRPSDTGELFF. DNA for the CDR3: TGTGCCAGCAGCACTCGGCCCAGCGACACCGGGGAGCTGTTTTTT.

This clone was recorded once. The V gene is TRBV30, the J gene TRBJ2-4; D possibly corresponds to TRBD1 (6 bases). The CDR3 runs to 14 residues. The germline V gene encodes CDR1 GTSNPN and CDR2 SVGIG (reference sequence). V shed 0 bases and J shed 3 bases, with 9 bases lying between them. CDR3 DNA: TGTGCCTGGAGTGTACTGGACAGCAAAAACATTCAGTACTTC. Translation: CAWSVLDSKNIQYF.

The gene calls are TRBV9 and TRBJ1-2; D might be TRBD1 (5 bases). The CDR3 totals 14 residues. V gave up 3 bases and J gave up 6 bases, with 15 bases separating them. Germline values: CDR1 SGDLS, CDR2 YYNGEE. This CDR3 is CASSAQWGGDGYTF. DNA for the CDR3: TGTGCCAGCAGCGCGCAGTGGGGAGGGGATGGCTACACCTTC.

The rearrangement uses TRBV4-2 and TRBJ1-5; 7 bases are a match to TRBD1. This CDR3 has 16 residues. Germline lookup yields CDR1 LGHNA and CDR2 YNFKEQ. V gave up 4 bases and J gave up 4 bases; unmatched junction bases: 10. The CDR3 DNA is TGTGCCAGCAGCCGAATTACAGGGGCTGGGAATCAGCCCCAGCATTTT. Its protein product is CASSRITGAGNQPQHF.

V is TRBV5-6 and J is TRBJ1-1, with D maybe TRBD1 (5 bases). CDR3 length: 12 residues. The germline gives CDR1 SGHDT, CDR2 YYEEEE. The germline V and J ends were trimmed by 4 bases and 2 bases, with 6 bases remaining between them. The CDR3 DNA reads as TGTGCCAGCAGCCAGGGTAACACTGAAGCTTTCTTT. Its translation: CASSQGNTEAFF.

The chain combines TRBV5-4 with TRBJ2-5; 8 bases agree with TRBD2. V lost 2 bases, J lost 1 base, and 1 base stayed unmatched. Germline V lookup: CDR1 SGHNT, CDR2 YYREEE (reference sequence). The CDR3 sequence is 14 residues long. CDR3 in DNA: TGTGCCAGCAGCTTTCGGGGGGGCCAAGAGACCCAGTACTTC. This sequence encodes CASSFRGGQETQYF.

This chain connects TRBV7-2 to TRBJ2-7; 8 bases align to TRBD2. The CDR3 consists of 15 residues. CDR1 and CDR2 (germline): SGHTA, FQGNSA. J gave up 2 bases and V 4 bases, and 7 bases lay outside the gene matches. The CDR3 DNA sequence: TGTGCCAGCAGCTCCCGCGGGGGGCTCACCTACGAGCAGTACTTC. As protein: CASSSRGGLTYEQYF.

Only one count was recorded for this clone. V gene TRBV7-2 combines with J gene TRBJ2-5, with D possibly TRBD2 on 6 matching bases. The ends were cut back, 5 bases at V and 7 bases at J, with 20 bases in the middle. This CDR3 region has 15 residues. The germline V gene encodes CDR1 SGHTA and CDR2 FQGNSA. The CDR3 DNA is TGTGCCAGCAGCCAGAGCGGGTCCTCCCCAGGGACCCAGTACTTC. Translation: CASSQSGSSPGTQYF.

This chain links TRBV6-6 with TRBJ2-5, with D perhaps matching TRBD2 (6 bases). Germline assignment: CDR1 MNHNY and CDR2 SVGAGI (reference sequence). CDR3 length equals 15 residues. V lost 0 bases, J lost 2 bases, and 10 bases lay in between. The CDR3, as DNA: TGTGCCAGCAGTTACTCGAGGGAGGCTCAAGAGACCCAGTACTTC. Encoded protein: CASSYSREAQETQYF.

The rearrangement links TRBV2 to TRBJ1-5, with unresolved D. Trimming pared 10 bases from V and 4 bases from J, leaving 14 bases between. Germline CDR1 reads SNHLY; CDR2 reads FYNNEI. The CDR3 runs 13 residues. The CDR3 sequence is CATHPGRNQPQHF. The CDR3 DNA follows: TGTGCCACCCACCCCGGCAGGAATCAGCCCCAGCATTTT.

V and J are TRBV6-5 and TRBJ1-2; 7 bases are shared with TRBD1. Germline V gene sequence: CDR1 MNHEY, CDR2 SVGAGI. After removal of 0 bases from V and 9 bases from J, the junction contained 7 bases not matched to a gene. The CDR3 totals 14 residues. The CDR3 DNA sequence: TGTGCCAGCAGTTACTCTGGGACAGTTGTAAGCTACACCTTC. Its translation: CASSYSGTVVSYTF.

The chain couples TRBV3-1 (or the pseudogene TRBV3-2) to TRBJ2-2; no definite D call. Between the trimmed V and J ends, which lost 4 bases and 8 bases, there was a span of 11 bases. Germline loops: CDR1 LGHDT, CDR2 YNNKEL (reference sequence). This CDR3 spans 13 amino acids. The CDR3 nucleotides are TGTGCCAGCAGCCCCCAGGTGTGGGGGGAGCTGTTTTTT. It specifies CASSPQVWGELFF.

The CDR3 bases are TGCGCCAGCAGCTTGACGGGGTCTACGGGAAACACCATATATTTT. This gives the protein CASSLTGSTGNTIYF. This chain connects TRBV5-1 to TRBJ1-3; D call uncertain. Trimming stripped 1 base from V and 4 bases from J, with 12 bases between. This CDR3 is built from 15 residues. Per the germline V gene, CDR1 is SGHRS and CDR2 is YFSETQ.

This clone was recorded only once. This chain joins TRBV5-1 and TRBJ2-2; a weak D match, TRBD1 (6 bases). CDR3 length: 18 residues. The ends were cut back, 0 bases at V and 7 bases at J, with 22 bases in the middle. Germline values: CDR1 SGHRS, CDR2 YFSETQ. CDR3 sequence: CASSLAHSRQGSHGELFF. The CDR3 bases are TGCGCCAGCAGCTTGGCCCATAGCAGGCAGGGGAGTCACGGGGAGCTGTTTTTT. Full variable domain (outside the CDR3, taken from reference TRBV5-1 and TRBJ2-2): KAGVTQTPRYLIKTRGQQVTLSCSPISGHRSVSWYQQTPGQGLQFLFEYFSETQRNKGNFPGRFSGRQFSNSRSEMNVSTLELGDSALYLCASSLAHSRQGSHGELFFGEGSRLTVL.

The CDR3 DNA follows: TGTGCCAGCAGGCGCCGGGACAGGGGAGGGATAACAACTAATGAAAAACTGTTTTTT. The encoded protein is CASRRRDRGGITTNEKLFF. The gene calls are TRBV2 and TRBJ1-4, with 10 bases fitting TRBD1. Germline loops: CDR1 SNHLY, CDR2 FYNNEI. J gave up 0 bases and V 6 bases, and 13 bases lay outside the gene matches. The CDR3 runs to 19 residues.

This clone appeared once. The CDR3, as DNA: TGTGCCTGGTGTCCCCCCGGGAGGGAGTATGAAAAACTGTTTTTT. Protein sequence: CAWCPPGREYEKLFF. V is TRBV30 and J is TRBJ1-4; the D is unclear. V lost 5 bases and J lost 6, with 19 bases in between. Germline lookup yields CDR1 GTSNPN and CDR2 SVGIG (reference sequence). The CDR3 loop spans 15 amino acids.

The gene calls are TRBV28 and TRBJ2-2; D perhaps matches TRBD2 (5 bases). V shed 6 bases and J shed 6 bases, with 20 bases lying between them. The CDR3 totals 16 residues. CDR1 and CDR2 from the germline V gene are MDHEN and SYDVKM. In DNA form, the CDR3 reads TGTGCCAGCAGCCCTCCCGGGAAGGTGGTCCCCGGGGAGCTGTTTTTT. This encodes CASSPPGKVVPGELFF.

This clone was found a few times. V gene TRBV4-1 combines with J gene TRBJ1-1; D not certain. The germline V and J ends were trimmed by 2 bases and 0 bases, with 19 bases remaining between them. This CDR3 is 18 amino acids long. The V gene's germline CDR1 is MGHRA and CDR2 YSYEKL. CDR3 amino acids: CASSQSEGGRGMNTEAFF. The CDR3 nucleotides are TGCGCCAGCAGCCAATCAGAGGGTGGGAGAGGCATGAACACTGAAGCTTTCTTT.

The gene calls are TRBV7-2 and TRBJ1-2; perhaps TRBD1 as D (6 bases). V shed 2 bases and J shed 7 bases, with 14 bases lying between them. The CDR3 length is 14 residues. The germline gives CDR1 SGHTA, CDR2 FQGNSA. CDR3 sequence reads: CASSLQGSVPGYTF. The CDR3 nucleotides read TGTGCCAGCAGCTTACAGGGGTCGGTTCCTGGCTACACCTTC.